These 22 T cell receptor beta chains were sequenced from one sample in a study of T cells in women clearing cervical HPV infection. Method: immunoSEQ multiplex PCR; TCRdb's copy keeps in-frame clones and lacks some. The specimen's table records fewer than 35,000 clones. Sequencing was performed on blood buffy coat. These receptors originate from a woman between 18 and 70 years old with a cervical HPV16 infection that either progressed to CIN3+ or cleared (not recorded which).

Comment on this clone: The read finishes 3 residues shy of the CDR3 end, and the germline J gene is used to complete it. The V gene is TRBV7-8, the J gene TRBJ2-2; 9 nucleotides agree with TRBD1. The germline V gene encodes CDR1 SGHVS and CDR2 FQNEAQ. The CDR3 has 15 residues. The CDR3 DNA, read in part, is TGTGCCAGCAGCTTAGAGGACAGGGGTGGTGAAAAG. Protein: CASSLEDRGGEK. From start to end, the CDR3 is CASSLEDRGGEKLFF.

The CDR3 here is CASSHGPGLGALFF. The sequenced CDR3 bases are TGTGCCAGCAGCCACGGACCGGGGTTGGGAGCA. The V and J genes are TRBV7-9 and TRBJ1-4; D is uncertain. The read is 3 residues too short to cover the CDR3 end, so that end is filled in from the germline J gene. There are 14 residues in the CDR3. Per the germline V gene, CDR1 is SEHNR and CDR2 is FQNEAQ (reference sequence). Full variable domain (remainder filled in from reference TRBV7-9 and TRBJ1-4): DTGVSQNPRHKITKRGQNVTFRCDPISEHNRLYWYRQTLGQGPEFLTYFQNEAQLEKSRLLSDRFSAERPKGSFSTLEIQRTEQGDSAMYLCASSHGPGLGALFFGSGTQLSVL.

Incomplete CDR3 DNA: TGTGCCAGCAGCCATTTCAATGAG. As protein: CASSHFNE. The full-length CDR3 reads as CASSHFNEQFF. The gene calls are TRBV5-6 and TRBJ2-1; D ambiguous. With the read ending 3 residues before the CDR3 end, the germline J gene is used to fill in that end. This CDR3 has 11 residues. The V and J ends lost 4 bases and 6 bases respectively, with 5 bases between them. Germline V gives CDR1 SGHDT, CDR2 YYEEEE.

The CDR3 loop reads CASSEASGFGNEQFF. CDR3 DNA (partial): TGTGCCAGCAGTGAGGCTAGCGGGTTTGGTAATGAG. The chain employs TRBV6-1 and TRBJ2-1, with TRBD2 matching 8 bases. The read terminates 3 residues ahead of where the CDR3 ends, so the germline J gene completes it. Trimming at V came to 3 bases and at J to 7 bases, leaving 8 bases not matched to a gene. The CDR3 consists of 15 residues. Germline CDR1 MNHNS, CDR2 SASEGT.

The covered CDR3 bases are TGTGCCAGCAGCGTAGGGCCGACAGGACAAGAGACC. Translation gives CASSVGPTGQET. The whole CDR3 sequence is CASSVGPTGQETQYF. The gene calls are TRBV9 and TRBJ2-5, with D maybe TRBD1 (6 bases). Sequencing ends 3 residues short of the CDR3 end; the germline J gene provides the rest. V lost 0 bases to trimming and J lost 2 bases, with 11 bases between them. Germline V gene sequence: CDR1 SGDLS, CDR2 YYNGEE. The length of the CDR3 is 15 residues. The full variable domain, rest sourced from reference TRBV9 and TRBJ2-5, is DSGVTQTPKHLITATGQRVTLRCSPRSGDLSVYWYQQSLDQGLQFLIQYYNGEERAKGNILERFSAQQFPDLHSELNLSSLELGDSALYFCASSVGPTGQETQYFGPGTRLLVL.

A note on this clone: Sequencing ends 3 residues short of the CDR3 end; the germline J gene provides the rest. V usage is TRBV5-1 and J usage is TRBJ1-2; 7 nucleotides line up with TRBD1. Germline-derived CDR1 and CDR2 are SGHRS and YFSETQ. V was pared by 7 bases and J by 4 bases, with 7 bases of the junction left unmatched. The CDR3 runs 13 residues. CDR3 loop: CASRTGDIYGYTF. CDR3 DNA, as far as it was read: TGCGCCAGCCGTACAGGGGATATCTATGGC.

The CDR3 DNA, read in part, is TGTGCCAGCAGCCCTGCGGGGGGTGCCTATGGT. This sequence encodes CASSPAGGAYG. The full CDR3 protein is CASSPAGGAYGQYF. The chain recombines TRBV7-6 with TRBJ2-4, with 8 bases identical to TRBD2. With the read ending 3 residues before the CDR3 end, the germline J gene is used to fill in that end. The CDR3 runs to 14 residues. Germline-derived CDR1 and CDR2 are SGHVS and FNYEAQ. Combining the CDR3 with reference TRBV7-6 and TRBJ2-4 gives the whole variable domain GAGVSQSPRYKVTKRGQDVALRCDPISGHVSLYWYRQALGQGPEFLTYFNYEAQQDKSGLPNDRFSAERPEGSISTLTIQRTEQRDSAMYRCASSPAGGAYGQYFGAGTRLSVL.

The CDR3 DNA, read in part, is TGTGCCAGCAGCCCGTCAGGAGCCTATGGC. This encodes CASSPSGAYG. In full, the CDR3 is CASSPSGAYGYTF. The gene calls are TRBV7-6 and TRBJ1-2; unclear D gene. Read coverage stops 3 residues before the CDR3 terminus; the germline J gene supplies the remainder. V lost 5 bases and J 4 bases, leaving 11 bases between the germline ends. Germline V gene sequence: CDR1 SGHVS, CDR2 FNYEAQ. The CDR3 consists of 13 residues.

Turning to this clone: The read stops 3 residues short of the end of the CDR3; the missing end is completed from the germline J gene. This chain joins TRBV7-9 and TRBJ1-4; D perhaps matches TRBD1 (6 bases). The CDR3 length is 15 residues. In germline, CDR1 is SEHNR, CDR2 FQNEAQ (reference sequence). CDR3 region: CASSAFGGQDRKLFF. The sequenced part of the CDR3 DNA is TGTGCCAGCAGCGCCTTCGGGGGGCAGGATAGGAAA.

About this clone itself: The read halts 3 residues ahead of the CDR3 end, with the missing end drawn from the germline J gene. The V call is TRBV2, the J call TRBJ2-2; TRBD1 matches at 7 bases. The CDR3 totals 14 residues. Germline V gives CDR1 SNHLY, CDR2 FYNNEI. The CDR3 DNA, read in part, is TGTGCCAGCATTACCGACAGGGCAGGGGAAAAG. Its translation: CASITDRAGEK. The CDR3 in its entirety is CASITDRAGEKLFF.

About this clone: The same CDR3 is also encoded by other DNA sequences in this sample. The DNA read from the CDR3 is TGCAGCGTTGAAGGGGCAGGGGGC. Its protein is CSVEGAGG. The complete CDR3 sequence is CSVEGAGGYTF. The rearrangement links TRBV29-1 to TRBJ1-2; D perhaps matches TRBD1 (5 bases). Read data end 3 residues before the CDR3 end; the end is taken from the germline J gene. The CDR3 is 11 residues long. CDR1 and CDR2 from the germline V gene are SQVTM and ANQGSEA.

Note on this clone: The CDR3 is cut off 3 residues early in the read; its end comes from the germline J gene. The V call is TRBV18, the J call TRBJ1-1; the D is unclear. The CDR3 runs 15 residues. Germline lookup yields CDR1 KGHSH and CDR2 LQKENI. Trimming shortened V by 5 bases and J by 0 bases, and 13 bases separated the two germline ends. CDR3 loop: CASSSQALMNTEAFF. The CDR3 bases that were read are TGTGCCAGCTCAAGCCAAGCCTTGATGAACACTGAA.

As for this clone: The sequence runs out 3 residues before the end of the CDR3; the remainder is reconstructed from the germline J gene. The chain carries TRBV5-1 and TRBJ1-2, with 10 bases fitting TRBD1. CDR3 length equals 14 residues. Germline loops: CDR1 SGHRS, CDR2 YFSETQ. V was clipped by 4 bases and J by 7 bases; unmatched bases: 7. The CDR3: CASSQDRGLGGYTF. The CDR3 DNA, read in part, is TGCGCCAGCAGCCAAGACAGGGGGCTTGGTGGC. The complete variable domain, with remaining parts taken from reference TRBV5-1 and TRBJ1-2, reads KAGVTQTPRYLIKTRGQQVTLSCSPISGHRSVSWYQQTPGQGLQFLFEYFSETQRNKGNFPGRFSGRQFSNSRSEMNVSTLELGDSALYLCASSQDRGLGGYTFGSGTRLTVV.

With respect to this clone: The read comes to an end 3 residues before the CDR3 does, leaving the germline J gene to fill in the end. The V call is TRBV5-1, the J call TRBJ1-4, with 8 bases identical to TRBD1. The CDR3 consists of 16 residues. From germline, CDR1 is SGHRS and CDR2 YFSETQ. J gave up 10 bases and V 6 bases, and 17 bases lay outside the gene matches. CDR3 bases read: TGCGCCAGCATACCCCCGCCGCGGGGACAGGTCGTAAAA. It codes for CASIPPPRGQVVK. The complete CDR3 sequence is CASIPPPRGQVVKLFF.

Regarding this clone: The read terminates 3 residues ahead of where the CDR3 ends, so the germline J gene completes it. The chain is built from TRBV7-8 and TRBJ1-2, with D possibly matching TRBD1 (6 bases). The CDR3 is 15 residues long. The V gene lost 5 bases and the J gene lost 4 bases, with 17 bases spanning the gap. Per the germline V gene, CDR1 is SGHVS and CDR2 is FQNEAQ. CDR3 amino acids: CASSLNTDRSYGYTF. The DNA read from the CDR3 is TGTGCCAGCAGCCTTAATACGGACAGAAGCTATGGC.

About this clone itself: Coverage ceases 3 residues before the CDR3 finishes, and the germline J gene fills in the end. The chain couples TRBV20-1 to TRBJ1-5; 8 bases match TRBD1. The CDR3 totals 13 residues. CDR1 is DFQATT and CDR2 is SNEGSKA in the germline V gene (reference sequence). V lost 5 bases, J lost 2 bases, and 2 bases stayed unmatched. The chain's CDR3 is CSAATGGNQPQHF. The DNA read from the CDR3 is TGCAGTGCTGCGACAGGGGGCAATCAGCCC.

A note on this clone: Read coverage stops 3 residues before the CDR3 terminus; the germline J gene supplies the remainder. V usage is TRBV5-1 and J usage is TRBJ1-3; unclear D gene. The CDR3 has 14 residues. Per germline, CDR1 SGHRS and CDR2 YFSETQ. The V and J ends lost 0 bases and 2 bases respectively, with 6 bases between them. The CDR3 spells CASSLGETGNTIYF. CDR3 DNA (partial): TGCGCCAGCAGCTTGGGCGAAACTGGAAACACC.

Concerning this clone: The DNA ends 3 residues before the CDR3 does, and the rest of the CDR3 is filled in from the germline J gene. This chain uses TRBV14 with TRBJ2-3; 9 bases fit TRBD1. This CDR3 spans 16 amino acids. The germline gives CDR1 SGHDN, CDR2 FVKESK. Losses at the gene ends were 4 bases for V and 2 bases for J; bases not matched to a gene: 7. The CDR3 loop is CASSRQTGGHTDTQYF. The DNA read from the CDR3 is TGTGCCAGCAGCCGACAGACAGGGGGTCACACAGATACG.

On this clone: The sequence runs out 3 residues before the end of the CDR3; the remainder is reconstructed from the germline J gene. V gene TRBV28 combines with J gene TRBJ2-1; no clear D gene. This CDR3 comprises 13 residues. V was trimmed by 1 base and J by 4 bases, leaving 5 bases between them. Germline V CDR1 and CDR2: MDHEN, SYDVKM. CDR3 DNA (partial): TGTGCCAGCAGTTTATTTTCATACAATGAG. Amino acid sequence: CASSLFSYNE. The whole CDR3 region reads CASSLFSYNEQFF.

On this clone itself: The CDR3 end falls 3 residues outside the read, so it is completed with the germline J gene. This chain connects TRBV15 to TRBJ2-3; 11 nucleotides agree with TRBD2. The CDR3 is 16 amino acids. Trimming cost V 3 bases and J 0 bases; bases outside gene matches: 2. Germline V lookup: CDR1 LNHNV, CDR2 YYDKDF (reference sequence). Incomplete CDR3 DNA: TGTGCCACCAGCAGGCGACTAGCGGGAAGCACAGATACG. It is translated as CATSRRLAGSTDT. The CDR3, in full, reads CATSRRLAGSTDTQYF.

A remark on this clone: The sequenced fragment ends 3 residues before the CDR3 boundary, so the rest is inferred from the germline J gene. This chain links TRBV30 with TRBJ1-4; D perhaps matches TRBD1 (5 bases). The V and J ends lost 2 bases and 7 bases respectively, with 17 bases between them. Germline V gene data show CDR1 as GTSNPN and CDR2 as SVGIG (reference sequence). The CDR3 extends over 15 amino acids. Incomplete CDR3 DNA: TGTGCCTGGAGTTCCGTGGGGGGGGTGACTGAAAAA. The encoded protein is CAWSSVGGVTEK. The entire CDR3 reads CAWSSVGGVTEKLFF.

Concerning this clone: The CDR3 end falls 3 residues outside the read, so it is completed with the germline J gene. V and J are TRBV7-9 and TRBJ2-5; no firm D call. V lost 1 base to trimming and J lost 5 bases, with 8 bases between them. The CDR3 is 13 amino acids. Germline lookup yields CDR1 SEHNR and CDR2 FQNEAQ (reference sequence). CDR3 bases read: TGTGCCAGCAGCTTAGACGCTAGGGAGACC. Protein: CASSLDARET. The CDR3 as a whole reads CASSLDARETQYF.